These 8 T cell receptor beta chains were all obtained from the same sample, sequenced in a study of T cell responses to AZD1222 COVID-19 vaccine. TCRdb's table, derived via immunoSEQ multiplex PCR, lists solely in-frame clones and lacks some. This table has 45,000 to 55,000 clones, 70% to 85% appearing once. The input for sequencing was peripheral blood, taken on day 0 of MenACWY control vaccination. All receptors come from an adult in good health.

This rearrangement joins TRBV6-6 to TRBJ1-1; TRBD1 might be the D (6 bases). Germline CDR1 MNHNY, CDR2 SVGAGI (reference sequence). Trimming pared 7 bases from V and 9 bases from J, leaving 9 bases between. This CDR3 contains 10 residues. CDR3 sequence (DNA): TGTGCCAGCACCGGGACACAAGCTTTCTTT. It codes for CASTGTQAFF.

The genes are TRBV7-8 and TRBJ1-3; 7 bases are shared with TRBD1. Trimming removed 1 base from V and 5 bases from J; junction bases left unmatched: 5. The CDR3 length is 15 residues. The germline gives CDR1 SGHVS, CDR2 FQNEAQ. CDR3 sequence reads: CASSLGAGGRNTIYF. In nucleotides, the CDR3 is TGTGCCAGCAGCTTAGGGGCAGGGGGTAGAAACACCATATATTTT.

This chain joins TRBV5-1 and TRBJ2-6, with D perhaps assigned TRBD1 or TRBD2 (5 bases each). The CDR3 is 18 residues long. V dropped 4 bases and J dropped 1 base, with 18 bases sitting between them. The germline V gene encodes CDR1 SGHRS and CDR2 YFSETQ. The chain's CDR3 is CASSPGRPLVSGANVLTF. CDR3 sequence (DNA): TGCGCCAGCAGCCCGGGACGGCCCCTGGTATCTGGGGCCAACGTCCTGACTTTC.

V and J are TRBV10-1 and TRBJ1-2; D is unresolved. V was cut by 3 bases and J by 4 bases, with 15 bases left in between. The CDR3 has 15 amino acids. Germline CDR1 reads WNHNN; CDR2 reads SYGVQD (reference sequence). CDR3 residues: CASSDTRTSIYGYTF. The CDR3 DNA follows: TGCGCCAGCAGTGATACCAGGACTTCGATCTATGGCTACACCTTC.

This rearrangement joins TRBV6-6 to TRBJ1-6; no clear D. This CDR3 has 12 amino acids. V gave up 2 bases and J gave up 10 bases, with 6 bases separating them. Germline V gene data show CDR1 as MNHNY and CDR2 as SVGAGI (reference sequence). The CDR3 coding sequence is TGTGCCAGCAGTTACACTTCATCACCCCTCCACTTT. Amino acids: CASSYTSSPLHF.

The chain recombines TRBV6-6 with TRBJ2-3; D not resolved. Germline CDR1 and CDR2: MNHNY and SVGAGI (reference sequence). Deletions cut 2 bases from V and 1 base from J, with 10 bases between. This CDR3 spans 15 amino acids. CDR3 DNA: TGTGCCAGCAGTTACGATAGTACAGGCACAGATACGCAGTATTTT. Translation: CASSYDSTGTDTQYF.

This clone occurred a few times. CDR3 bases: TGCGCCAGCAGCCAAGATCTCCGCGGGGGCTCCTACGAGCAGTACGTC. Translated, it gives CASSQDLRGGSYEQYV. The chain joins TRBV4-1 to TRBJ2-7; 7 bases are a match to TRBD2. CDR3 length equals 16 residues. The junction had 5 bases not matched to a gene; V was cut back by 0 bases and J by 0 bases. Germline assignment: CDR1 MGHRA and CDR2 YSYEKL.

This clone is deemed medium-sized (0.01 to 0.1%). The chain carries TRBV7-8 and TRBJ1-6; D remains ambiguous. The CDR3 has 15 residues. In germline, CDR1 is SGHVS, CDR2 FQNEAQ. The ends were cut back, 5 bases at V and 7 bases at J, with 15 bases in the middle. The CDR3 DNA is TGTGCCAGCAGCCCCGGTGTGCGGAGGAATTCACCCCTCCACTTT. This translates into CASSPGVRRNSPLHF.